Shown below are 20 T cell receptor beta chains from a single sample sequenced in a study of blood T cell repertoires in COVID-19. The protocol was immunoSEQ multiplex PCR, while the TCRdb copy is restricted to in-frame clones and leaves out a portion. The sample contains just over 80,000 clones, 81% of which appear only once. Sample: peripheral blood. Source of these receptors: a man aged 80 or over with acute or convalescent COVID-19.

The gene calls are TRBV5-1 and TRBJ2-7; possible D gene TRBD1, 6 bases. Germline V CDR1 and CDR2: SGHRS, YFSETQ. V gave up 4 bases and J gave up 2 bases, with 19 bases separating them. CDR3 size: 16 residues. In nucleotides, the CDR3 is TGCGCCAGCAGCCCCTATCTGACAGGTGGGCCCTACGAGCAGTACTTC. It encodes CASSPYLTGGPYEQYF.

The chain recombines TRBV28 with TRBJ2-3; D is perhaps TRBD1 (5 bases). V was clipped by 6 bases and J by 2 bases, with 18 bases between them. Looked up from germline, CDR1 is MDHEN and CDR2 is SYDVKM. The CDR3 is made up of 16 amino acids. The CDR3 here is CASSTRTGSHTDTQYF. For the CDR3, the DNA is TGTGCCAGCAGCACAAGAACAGGATCCCACACAGATACGCAGTATTTT.

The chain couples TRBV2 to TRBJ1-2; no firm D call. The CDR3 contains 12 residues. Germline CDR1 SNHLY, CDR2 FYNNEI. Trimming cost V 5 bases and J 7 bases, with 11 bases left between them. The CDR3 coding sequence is TGTGCCAGCAGTCAGGCAGATCGTGGCTACACCTTC. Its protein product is CASSQADRGYTF.

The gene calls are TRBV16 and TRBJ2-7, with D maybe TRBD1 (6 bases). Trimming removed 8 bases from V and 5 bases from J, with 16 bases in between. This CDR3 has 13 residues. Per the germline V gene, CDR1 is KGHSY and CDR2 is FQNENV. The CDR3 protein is CASVKQGSDEQYF. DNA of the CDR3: TGTGCCAGCGTAAAACAGGGATCGGACGAGCAGTACTTC.

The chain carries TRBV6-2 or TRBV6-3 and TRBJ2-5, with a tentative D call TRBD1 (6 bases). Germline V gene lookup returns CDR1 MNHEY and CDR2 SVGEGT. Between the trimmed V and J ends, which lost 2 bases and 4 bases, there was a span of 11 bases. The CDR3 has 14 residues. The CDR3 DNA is TGTGCCAGCAGTTACACAGGGAAGAGAGAGACCCAGTACTTC. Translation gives CASSYTGKRETQYF.

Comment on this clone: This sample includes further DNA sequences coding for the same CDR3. The CDR3 DNA sequence: TGCGCCAGCAGCTATACAGGGGGTGGCACTGAAGCTTTCTTT. Residues: CASSYTGGGTEAFF. The chain employs TRBV5-1 and TRBJ1-1; 8 bases are shared with TRBD1. This CDR3 spans 14 amino acids. Germline loops: CDR1 SGHRS, CDR2 YFSETQ. The V gene end was trimmed by 3 bases and the J gene end by 4 bases; junction bases not matched to a gene: 5.

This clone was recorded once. The CDR3 protein is CASSRGTGGRSYNEQFF. For the CDR3, the DNA is TGTGCCAGCAGCCGCGGGACAGGGGGTCGATCCTACAATGAGCAGTTCTTC. The chain recombines TRBV7-9 with TRBJ2-1, with 11 bases fitting TRBD1. The CDR3 is 17 residues long. CDR1 and CDR2 (germline): SEHNR, FQNEAQ (reference sequence). V lost 5 bases and J lost 1; bases outside the gene matches: 7.

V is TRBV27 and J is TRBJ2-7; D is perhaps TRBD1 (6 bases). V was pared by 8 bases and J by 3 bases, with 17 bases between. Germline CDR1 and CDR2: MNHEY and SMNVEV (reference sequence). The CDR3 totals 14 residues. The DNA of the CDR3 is TGTGCCAGCTACACATCACAGGGTTTCTACGAGCAGTACTTC. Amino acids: CASYTSQGFYEQYF.

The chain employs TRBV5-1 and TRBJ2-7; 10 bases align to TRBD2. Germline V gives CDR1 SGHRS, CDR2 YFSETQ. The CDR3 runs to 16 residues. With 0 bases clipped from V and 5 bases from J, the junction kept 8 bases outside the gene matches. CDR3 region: CASSLAASGSTNEQYF. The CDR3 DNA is TGCGCCAGCAGCTTGGCGGCTAGCGGGAGTACTAACGAGCAGTACTTC.

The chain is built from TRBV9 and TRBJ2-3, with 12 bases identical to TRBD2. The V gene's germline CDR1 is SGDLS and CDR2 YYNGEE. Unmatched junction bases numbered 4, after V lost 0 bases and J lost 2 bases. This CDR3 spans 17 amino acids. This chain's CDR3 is CASSVGGLAGITDTQYF. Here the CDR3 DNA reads TGTGCCAGCAGCGTAGGGGGACTAGCGGGCATCACAGATACGCAGTATTTT.

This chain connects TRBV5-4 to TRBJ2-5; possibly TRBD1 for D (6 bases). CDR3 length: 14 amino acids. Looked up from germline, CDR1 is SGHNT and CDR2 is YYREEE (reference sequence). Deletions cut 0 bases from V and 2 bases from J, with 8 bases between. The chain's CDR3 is CASSLVDRQETQYF. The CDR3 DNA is TGTGCCAGCAGCTTGGTTGACAGGCAAGAGACCCAGTACTTC.

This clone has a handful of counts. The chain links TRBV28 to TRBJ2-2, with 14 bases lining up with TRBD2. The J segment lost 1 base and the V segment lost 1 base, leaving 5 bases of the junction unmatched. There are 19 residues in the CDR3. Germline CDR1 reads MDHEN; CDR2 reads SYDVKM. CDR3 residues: CASSLYRLAGGQNTGELFF. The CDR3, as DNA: TGTGCCAGCAGTTTATATCGACTAGCGGGAGGGCAGAACACCGGGGAGCTGTTTTTT.

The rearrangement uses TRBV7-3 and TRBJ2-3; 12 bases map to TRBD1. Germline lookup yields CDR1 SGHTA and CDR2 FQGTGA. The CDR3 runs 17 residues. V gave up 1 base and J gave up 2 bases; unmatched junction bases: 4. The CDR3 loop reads CASSLIGTGGATDTQYF. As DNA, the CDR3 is TGTGCCAGCAGCTTAATAGGGACAGGGGGCGCCACAGATACGCAGTATTTT.

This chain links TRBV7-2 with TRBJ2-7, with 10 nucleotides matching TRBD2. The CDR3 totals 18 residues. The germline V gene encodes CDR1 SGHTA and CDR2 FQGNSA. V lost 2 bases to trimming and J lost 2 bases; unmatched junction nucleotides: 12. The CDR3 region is CASSLYSMGTSAPYEQYF. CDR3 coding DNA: TGTGCCAGCAGCTTATACAGTATGGGGACTAGCGCACCCTACGAGCAGTACTTC.

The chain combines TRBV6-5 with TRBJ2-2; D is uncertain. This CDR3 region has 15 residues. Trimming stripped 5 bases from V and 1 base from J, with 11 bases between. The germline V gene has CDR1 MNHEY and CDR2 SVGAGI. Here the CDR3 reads CASSLLSQNTGELFF. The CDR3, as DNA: TGTGCCAGCAGTCTACTAAGCCAGAACACCGGGGAGCTGTTTTTT.

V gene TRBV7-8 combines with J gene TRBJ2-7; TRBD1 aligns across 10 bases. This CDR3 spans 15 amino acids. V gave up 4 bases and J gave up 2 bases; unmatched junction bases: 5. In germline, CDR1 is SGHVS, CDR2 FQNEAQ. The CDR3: CASSYGQGGTYEQYF. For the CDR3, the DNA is TGTGCCAGCAGCTATGGACAGGGGGGGACCTACGAGCAGTACTTC.

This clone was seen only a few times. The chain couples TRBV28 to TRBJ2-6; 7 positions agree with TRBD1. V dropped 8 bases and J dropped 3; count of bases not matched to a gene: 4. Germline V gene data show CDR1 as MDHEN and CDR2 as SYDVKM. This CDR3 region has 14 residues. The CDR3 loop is CASRQGYGANVLTF. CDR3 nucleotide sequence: TGTGCCAGCCGACAGGGCTATGGGGCCAACGTCCTGACTTTC.

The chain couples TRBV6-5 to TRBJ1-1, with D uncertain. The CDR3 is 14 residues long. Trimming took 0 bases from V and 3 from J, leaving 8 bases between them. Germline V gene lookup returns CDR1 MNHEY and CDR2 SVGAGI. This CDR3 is CASSYSRGDTEAFF. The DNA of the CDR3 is TGTGCCAGCAGTTACTCCCGGGGAGACACTGAAGCTTTCTTT.

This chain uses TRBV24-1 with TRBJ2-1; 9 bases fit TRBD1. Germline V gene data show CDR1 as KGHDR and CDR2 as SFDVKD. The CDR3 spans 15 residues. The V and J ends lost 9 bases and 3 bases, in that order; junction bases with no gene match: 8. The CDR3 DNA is TGTGCCACCGGGCCGGGACAGGGATTCTACAATGAGCAGTTCTTC. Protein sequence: CATGPGQGFYNEQFF.

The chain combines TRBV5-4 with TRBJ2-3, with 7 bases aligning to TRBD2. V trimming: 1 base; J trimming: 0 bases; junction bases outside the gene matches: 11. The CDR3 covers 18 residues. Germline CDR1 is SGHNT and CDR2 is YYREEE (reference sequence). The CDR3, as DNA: TGTGCCAGCAGCTTGTATGGCGGGAGAAAAACTAGCACAGATACGCAGTATTTT. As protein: CASSLYGGRKTSTDTQYF.